Given below is one T cell receptor beta chain in context. Its cognate antigen is unknown. Within the sample, other DNA sequences also encode this same CDR3. This sample was taken from a study of cytomegalovirus exposure and HLA in healthy donors. Germline-derived CDR1 and CDR2 are SGHNT and YYREEE (reference sequence). The CDR3 sequence is 15 residues long. V lost 0 bases to trimming and J lost 7 bases, with 11 bases between them. The study ran its PCR with 60 Vbeta and 13 Jbeta primers. Assay used: immunoSEQ multiplex PCR; TCRdb lists only in-frame clones, some missing. The sample lists 60,000 or so clones; 70% to 85% were seen once. General study points: Reports indicated that the classifier achieved high specificity and sensitivity in diagnosing cytomegalovirus status. V segments that were indistinguishable, TRBV6-2 and TRBV6-3 among them, were omitted from analysis. Later analysis demonstrated an association between a missense DCLRE1C variant and TCR beta V- and J-gene trimming.

This clonotype originated in a woman aged 40-49 years in good health and CMV-seropositive. V and J are TRBV5-4 and TRBJ1-6; TRBD1 is a possible D gene (5 bases). The source material was PBMCs. CDR3 protein: CASSLAGGMNSPLHF. DNA of the CDR3: TGTGCCAGCAGCTTGGCCGGGGGAATGAATTCACCCCTCCACTTT.